The following is a T cell receptor beta chain sequence with its context. Its antigen is unknown. V lost 8 bases and J 11 bases, leaving 16 bases between the germline ends. This CDR3 spans 11 amino acids. Looked up from germline, CDR1 is SGHAT and CDR2 is FQNNGV. Produced via immunoSEQ multiplex PCR; TCRdb's table is partial and in-frame only. The profile shows about 24,000 clones, about 87% of them singletons. This specimen comes from a study of T cells in localized non-small cell lung cancer. Study-level findings and limits: T cell clonality was highest in uninvolved adjacent lung, above tumor. Only one tumor region was sequenced, so heterogeneity remains possible. A median of about 54 of the top 100 tumor clones appeared in adjacent lung, which was paired and uninvolved.

J is TRBJ2-7 and V is TRBV11-2, with D unclear. The input for sequencing was peripheral blood mononuclear cells, taken before any cancer treatment. This receptor was identified in a woman aged 40-70 years with stage III lung adenocarcinoma. CDR3 in DNA: TGTGCCAGCTCTAACTCTCGTTCCGAGTACTTC. As protein: CASSNSRSEYF.